This is a list of T cell receptor beta chains from one sample in a study of T cell clones after liver transplantation. TCRdb's copy holds only in-frame clones and misses some; the assay was immunoSEQ multiplex PCR. This sample has tens of thousands of clones; roughly nine tenths occur once, and the top ten carry roughly 3%. This sample comprised CD4+ T cells from blood, obtained before liver transplant. These receptors came from a human donor who received a liver transplant. CDR3s include the opening cysteine and the closing phenylalanine or tryptophan. Each record gives: D gene, clone size, CDR3 length, J gene, V gene, CDR3 protein, CDR3 DNA. The D gene is left open where the match is weak. Where a row states a size, it is once, few, many or the class of an expanded clone; other rows omit it.

-	-	16	TRBJ2-5	TRBV11-1	CASSLGRRLSQETQYF	TGTGCCAGCAGCTTAGGACGGAGGTTAAGCCAAGAGACCCAGTACTTC
TRBD1	-	17	TRBJ1-5	TRBV28	CASSPLGGTGIFQPQHF	TGTGCCAGCAGTCCCCTAGGAGGGACAGGGATATTTCAGCCCCAGCATTTT
TRBD1	-	14	TRBJ1-4	TRBV15	CATSGRQGTEKLFF	TGTGCCACCAGCGGGAGACAGGGGACTGAAAAACTGTTTTTT
-	-	13	TRBJ2-1	TRBV21-1	CASYGTTGNEQFF	TGTGCCAGCTACGGCACTACGGGTAATGAGCAGTTCTTC
-	-	16	TRBJ1-2	TRBV15	CATSRGGGGSNYGYTF	TGTGCCACCAGCCGAGGGGGAGGGGGGAGTAACTATGGCTACACCTTC
-	-	15	TRBJ2-5	TRBV5-3	CARSLTTGPGETQYF	TGTGCCAGAAGCTTGACAACAGGGCCCGGCGAGACCCAGTACTTC
-	once	15	TRBJ2-3	TRBV6-5	CASSRWQLPTDTQYF	TGTGCCAGCAGTAGGTGGCAGTTACCCACAGATACGCAGTATTTT
TRBD2	-	15	TRBJ2-5	TRBV5-1	CASSDGAGDGETQYF	TGCGCCAGCAGTGACGGCGCGGGAGATGGAGAGACCCAGTACTTC
-	-	15	TRBJ1-1	TRBV6-5	CASSYATQGTFEAFF	TGTGCCAGCAGTTACGCCACTCAGGGGACCTTTGAAGCTTTCTTT
-	once	14	TRBJ1-1	TRBV15	CATSRDRGSPEAFF	TGTGCCACCAGCAGAGACAGGGGATCCCCTGAAGCTTTCTTT